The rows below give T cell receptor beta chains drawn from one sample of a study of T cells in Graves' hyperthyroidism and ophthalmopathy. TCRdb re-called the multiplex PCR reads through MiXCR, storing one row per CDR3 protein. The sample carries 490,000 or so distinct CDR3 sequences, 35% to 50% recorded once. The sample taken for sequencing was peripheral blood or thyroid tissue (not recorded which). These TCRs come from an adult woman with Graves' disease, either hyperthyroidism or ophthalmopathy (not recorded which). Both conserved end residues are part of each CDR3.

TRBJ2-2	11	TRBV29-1	CSGEVGEELFF
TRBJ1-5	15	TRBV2	CASSVGQGPNQPQHF
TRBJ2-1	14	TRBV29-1	CSAEDASSYNEQFF
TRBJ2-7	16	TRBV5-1	CASSLVRLAVSYEQYF
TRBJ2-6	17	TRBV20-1	CSARDLRRAGGPNVLTF
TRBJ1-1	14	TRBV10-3	CAISLTGGNTEAFF
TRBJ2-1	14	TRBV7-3	CASSPAKAGNEQFF
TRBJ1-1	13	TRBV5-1	CASRARANTEAFF
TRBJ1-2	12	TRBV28	CASRSVDYGYTF
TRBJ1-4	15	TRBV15	CATSRDMGLNEKLFF
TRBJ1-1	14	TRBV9	CAISAGRGNTEAFF
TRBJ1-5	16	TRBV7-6	CASSLATGEVFQPQHF
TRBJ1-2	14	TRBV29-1	CSATDSWGNYGYTF
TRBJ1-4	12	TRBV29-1	CSALTEQEKLFF
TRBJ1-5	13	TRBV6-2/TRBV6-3	CATESRGRQPQHF
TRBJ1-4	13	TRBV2	CASSPGAEEKLFF
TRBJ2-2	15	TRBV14	CASSPLGLNTGELFF
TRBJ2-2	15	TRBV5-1	CASSRDGVYTGELFF
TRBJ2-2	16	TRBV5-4	CASSDRQGAFTGELFF
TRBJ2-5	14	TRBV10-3	CATTPGQGAQPQYF
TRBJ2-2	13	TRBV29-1	CSVGRGRSGELFF
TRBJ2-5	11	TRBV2	CASQDGETQYF
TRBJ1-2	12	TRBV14	CASNSYGGGYTF
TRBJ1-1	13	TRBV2	CASSLDANTEAFF
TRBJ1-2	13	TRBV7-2	CASTVGGTGGYTF
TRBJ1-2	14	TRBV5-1	CASSRRVRNYGYTF
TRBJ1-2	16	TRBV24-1	CATSASQGAQDYGYTF
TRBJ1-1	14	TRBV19	CASSAYPGDTEAFF
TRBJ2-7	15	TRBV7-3	CASSFTGTSSYEQYF
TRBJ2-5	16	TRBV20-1	CSASRLAGGERETQYF
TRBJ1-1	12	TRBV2	CATLGTGTEAFF
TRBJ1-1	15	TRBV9	CASSREAGGITEAFF
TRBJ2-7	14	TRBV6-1	CASSVAESSYEQYF
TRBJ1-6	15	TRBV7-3	CASSLSRPVVSPLHF
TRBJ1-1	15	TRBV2	CASSVQGAMNTEAFF
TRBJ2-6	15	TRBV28	CASGPRGSGANVLTF
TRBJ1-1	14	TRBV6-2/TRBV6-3	CASRWDRGNTEAFF
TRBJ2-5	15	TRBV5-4	CASSLESGRGETQYF
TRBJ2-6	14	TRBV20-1	CSAPRGSGANVLTF
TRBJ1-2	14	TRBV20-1	CSASTGTGAEGYTF
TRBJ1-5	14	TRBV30	CAWSVTGSDQPQHF
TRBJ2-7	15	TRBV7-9	CASSSAVQGQREQYF
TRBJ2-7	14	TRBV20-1	CSARDRSGTSEQYF